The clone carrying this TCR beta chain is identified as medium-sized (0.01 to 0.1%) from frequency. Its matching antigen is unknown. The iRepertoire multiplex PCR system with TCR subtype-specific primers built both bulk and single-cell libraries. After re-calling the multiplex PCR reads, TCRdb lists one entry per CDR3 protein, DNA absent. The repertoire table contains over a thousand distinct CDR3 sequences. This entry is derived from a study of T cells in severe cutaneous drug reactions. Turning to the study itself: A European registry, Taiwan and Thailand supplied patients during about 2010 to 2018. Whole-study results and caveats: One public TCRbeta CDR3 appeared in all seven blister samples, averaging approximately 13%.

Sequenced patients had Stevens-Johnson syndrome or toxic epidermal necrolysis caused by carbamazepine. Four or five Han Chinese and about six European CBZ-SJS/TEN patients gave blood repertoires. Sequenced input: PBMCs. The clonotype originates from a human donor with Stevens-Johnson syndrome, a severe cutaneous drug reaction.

Here the CDR3 reads CASSLAGVHGNTIYF. The rearrangement uses TRBV7-2 and TRBJ1-3; lacking DNA, the TRBD1 call made by TCRdb goes unchecked. Per germline, CDR1 SGHTA and CDR2 FQGNSA. This CDR3 region has 15 residues.